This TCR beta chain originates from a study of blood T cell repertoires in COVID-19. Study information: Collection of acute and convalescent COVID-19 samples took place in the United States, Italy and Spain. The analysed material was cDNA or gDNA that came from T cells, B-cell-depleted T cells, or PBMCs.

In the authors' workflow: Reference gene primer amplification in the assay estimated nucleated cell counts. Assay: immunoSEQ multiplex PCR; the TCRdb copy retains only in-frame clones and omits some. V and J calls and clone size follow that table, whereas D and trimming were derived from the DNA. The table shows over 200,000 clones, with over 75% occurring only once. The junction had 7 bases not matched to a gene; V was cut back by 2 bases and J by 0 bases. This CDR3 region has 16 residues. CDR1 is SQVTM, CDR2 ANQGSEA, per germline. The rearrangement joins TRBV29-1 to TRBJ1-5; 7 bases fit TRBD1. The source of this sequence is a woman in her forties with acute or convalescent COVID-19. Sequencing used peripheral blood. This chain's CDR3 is CSVETSGQRSNQPQHF. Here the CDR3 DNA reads TGCAGCGTTGAAACCTCGGGACAGCGTAGCAATCAGCCCCAGCATTTT. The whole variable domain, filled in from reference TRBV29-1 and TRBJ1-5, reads SAVISQKPSRDICQRGTSLTIQCQVDSQVTMMFWYRQQPGQSLTLIATANQGSEATYESGFVIDKFPISRPNLTFSTLTVSNMSPEDSSIYLCSVETSGQRSNQPQHFGDGTRLSIL.